One sample yielded the 7 T cell receptor beta chains listed below, sequenced in a study of blood T cell repertoires in COVID-19. The repertoire was sequenced with immunoSEQ multiplex PCR; TCRdb's copy has only in-frame clones and lacks some. The repertoire includes some 100,000 clones, approximately 90% of them detected once, and over 15% sits in the top ten. The sample was peripheral blood. All receptors derive from a human donor with acute or convalescent COVID-19. The donor label of this sample is uncertain.

The genes are TRBV4-3 and TRBJ1-1; D remains ambiguous. V lost 0 bases to trimming and J lost 5 bases, with 13 bases between them. This CDR3 is built from 15 residues. Germline V gene sequence: CDR1 LGHNA, CDR2 YSLEER. CDR3 amino acids: CASSQDGLGGTEAFF. Here the CDR3 DNA reads TGCGCCAGCAGCCAAGATGGTTTGGGAGGAACTGAAGCTTTCTTT.

The chain employs TRBV5-4 and TRBJ2-3; 12 bases map to TRBD2. The CDR3 consists of 15 residues. The junction had 6 bases not matched to a gene; V was cut back by 5 bases and J by 5 bases. Per the germline V gene, CDR1 is SGHNT and CDR2 is YYREEE (reference sequence). CDR3 nucleotides: TGTGCCAGCAGGTCTAGCGGGGGGGCAAAAGATACGCAGTATTTT. It specifies CASRSSGGAKDTQYF.

The chain combines TRBV23-1 with TRBJ2-1; possible D gene TRBD1, 6 bases. TRBV23-1 is an ORF for which the function is uncertain. CDR3 length: 16 residues. V was cut by 1 base and J by 7 bases, with 17 bases left in between. The CDR3 reads CASSQWLARGRNEQFF. CDR3 bases: TGCGCCAGCAGTCAATGGTTGGCCAGGGGTAGGAATGAGCAGTTCTTC.

The J gene is TRBJ1-2, the V gene TRBV30, with D uncertain. In germline, CDR1 is GTSNPN, CDR2 SVGIG (reference sequence). The CDR3 consists of 14 residues. V shed 4 bases and J shed 4 bases, with 16 bases lying between them. Written as DNA, the CDR3 is TGTGCCTGGAAGCCGGCGGGTATTGTCTATGGCTACACCTTC. Protein: CAWKPAGIVYGYTF.

The chain carries TRBV9 and TRBJ2-5, with 8 bases identical to TRBD1. V shed 2 bases and J 5 bases; nucleotides not matched to a gene: 11. This CDR3 is built from 16 residues. Germline loops: CDR1 SGDLS, CDR2 YYNGEE. CDR3 coding DNA: TGTGCCAGCAGCGTGTCAAACAGGGGGTATGGTGAGACCCAGTACTTC. Protein product: CASSVSNRGYGETQYF. Using reference TRBV9 and TRBJ2-5 for the parts outside the CDR3, the full variable domain is DSGVTQTPKHLITATGQRVTLRCSPRSGDLSVYWYQQSLDQGLQFLIQYYNGEERAKGNILERFSAQQFPDLHSELNLSSLELGDSALYFCASSVSNRGYGETQYFGPGTRLLVL.

The chain recombines TRBV11-2 with TRBJ1-6; D gene uncertain. Germline CDR1 and CDR2: SGHAT and FQNNGV. The CDR3 extends over 13 amino acids. Trimming cost V 1 base and J 7 bases, with 5 bases left between them. CDR3 sequence reads: CASSLVQNSPLHF. CDR3 DNA sequence: TGTGCCAGCAGCTTAGTTCAGAATTCACCCCTCCACTTT.

V is TRBV5-1 and J is TRBJ1-5; D remains ambiguous. CDR3 size: 14 residues. V was cut by 2 bases and J by 1 base, with 7 bases left in between. In germline, CDR1 is SGHRS, CDR2 YFSETQ. The CDR3 DNA follows: TGCGCCAGCAGCTTAGACGGGAGCAATCAGCCCCAGCATTTT. It is translated as CASSLDGSNQPQHF.